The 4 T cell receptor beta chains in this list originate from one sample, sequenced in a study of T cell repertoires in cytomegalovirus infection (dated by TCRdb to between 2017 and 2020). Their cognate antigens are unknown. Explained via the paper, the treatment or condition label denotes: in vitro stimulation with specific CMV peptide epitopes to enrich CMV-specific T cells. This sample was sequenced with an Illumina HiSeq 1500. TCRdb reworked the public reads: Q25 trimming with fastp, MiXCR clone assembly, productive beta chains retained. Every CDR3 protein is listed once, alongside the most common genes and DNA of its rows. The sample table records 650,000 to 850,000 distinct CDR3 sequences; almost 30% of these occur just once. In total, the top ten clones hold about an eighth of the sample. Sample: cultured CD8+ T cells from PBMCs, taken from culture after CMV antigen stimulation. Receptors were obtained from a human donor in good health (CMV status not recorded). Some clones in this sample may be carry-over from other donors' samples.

CDR3 region: CASSSGQVGGYTF. DNA of the CDR3: TGTGCCAGCAGTTCGGGACAGGTCGGCGGCTACACCTTC. The chain couples TRBV27 to TRBJ1-2, with 8 bases identical to TRBD1. The J segment lost 8 bases and the V segment lost 4 bases, leaving 6 bases of the junction unmatched. The germline V gene has CDR1 MNHEY and CDR2 SMNVEV (reference sequence). This CDR3 contains 13 residues.

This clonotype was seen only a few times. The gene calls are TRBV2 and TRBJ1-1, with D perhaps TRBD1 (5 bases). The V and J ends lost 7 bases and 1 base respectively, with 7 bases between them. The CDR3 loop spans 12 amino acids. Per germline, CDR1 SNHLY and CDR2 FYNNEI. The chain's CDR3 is CASMGRNTEAFF. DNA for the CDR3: TGTGCCAGCATGGGGCGGAACACTGAAGCTTTCTTT.

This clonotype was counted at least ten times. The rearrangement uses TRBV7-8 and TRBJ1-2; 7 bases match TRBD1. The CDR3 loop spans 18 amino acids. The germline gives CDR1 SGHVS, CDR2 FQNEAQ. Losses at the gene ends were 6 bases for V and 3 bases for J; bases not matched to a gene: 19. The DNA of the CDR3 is TGTGCCAGCAGTTTGGTGGTGACAGGGTTGTTTAGTGACTATGGCTACACCTTC. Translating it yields CASSLVVTGLFSDYGYTF.

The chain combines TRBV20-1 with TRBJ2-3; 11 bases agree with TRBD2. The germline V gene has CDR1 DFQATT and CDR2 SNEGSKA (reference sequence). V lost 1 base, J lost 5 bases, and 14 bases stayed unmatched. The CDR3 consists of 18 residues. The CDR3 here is CSARAQPGLAVQGDTQYF. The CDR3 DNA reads TGCAGTGCTAGAGCGCAACCGGGACTAGCGGTTCAGGGAGATACGCAGTATTTT.